This T cell receptor beta chain comes out of a study of T cells in Graves' hyperthyroidism and ophthalmopathy (dated by TCRdb to between 2018 and 2021). As for the study more broadly: Peripheral blood samples were taken at initial diagnosis, before any treatment was given. TCR V-J signatures able to tell the groups apart were searched for in a discovery cohort of 95 to 100 patients, of whom roughly 42 had Graves' ophthalmopathy and about 60 had stable Graves' hyperthyroidism. Whether ophthalmopathy could be predicted prospectively was tested in an independent validation cohort made up of approximately 19 hyperthyroidism patients plus 17 patients who later progressed to ophthalmopathy. For training and testing, the 80 to 100 patients in the discovery cohort were randomly divided in a 7:3 ratio. Thyroid tissue and blood T-cell repertoires from roughly 6 Graves' hyperthyroidism patients were also compared in the study. Following sampling, methimazole starting at 30 mg daily was given to hyperthyroidism patients, and high-dose intravenous methylprednisolone was given to ophthalmopathy patients. The paper describes TCR Vbeta CDR3 sequencing of 140 or so peripheral blood samples, made up of about 40 ophthalmopathy patients, 70 to 75 hyperthyroidism patients and about 17 progressor patients. The study at large found these results: In cross-validation, a model built on a 13 V-J signature told ophthalmopathy apart from stable hyperthyroidism with over 85% sensitivity and around 83% specificity, and in testing the same model reached 80%/75%. During validation, the model predicted progression to ophthalmopathy a median of approximately 7 months ahead of onset, with more than 60% sensitivity and 72.22% specificity. Most expanded thyroid clonotypes (frequency above 0.001) were also found in blood, which suggests that blood repertoires may mirror thyroid immune responses. Sample size was not statistically predetermined, and investigators were not blinded to group allocation.

Hyperthyroidism patients were newly diagnosed, had a disease duration of under 2 months, and were aged 18 to 65 years. Exclusion was applied to patients with uncontrolled infections, other autoimmune diseases, pregnancy or lactation. Diagnoses relied on clinical symptoms, serum thyroxine and TRAb, thyroid ultrasound and orbital computed tomography. Blood from progressor patients was collected at the time of first diagnosis with hyperthyroidism, before any ophthalmopathy symptoms had appeared. PBMCs were isolated from about 9 ml of fresh peripheral blood by Ficoll-Paque density gradient centrifugation. Progressor patients were defined as those initially diagnosed with Graves' hyperthyroidism in whom ophthalmopathy developed during follow-up. Trizol reagent was used to extract total RNA, and RNA quality was then checked on an Agilent 2100 Bioanalyzer. CDR1 and CDR2 are drawn from the germline V gene: SGHDT, YYEEEE. V is shortened by 3 bases, J by 4 bases, and the region joining them spans 9 bases. The CDR3 contains 13 residues, cysteine and phenylalanine counted. Only CDR3 DNA is held: 39 bases, read in frame from base 1.

In this sample, this clonotype turned up many times. It lacks a known antigen. Base qualities were left out, and no much larger clone turns up one base away. Amplification of TCR beta CDR3 regions was carried out from RNA transcripts. The TCR CDR3 was subjected to a first round of RT-PCR using the HTBI primer set and the Qiagen OneStep RT-PCR kit. Libraries were constructed in a second round of multiplex PCR, after which size selection and purification were carried out. Sequencing of the libraries was done on an Illumina HiSeq2000 using paired-end 100 bp reads. In the source study's methods: SOAPnuke was used to process the raw data, throwing out any read that contained adapters or uncalled bases, had a mean Phred below 15, or lacked an exact constant-primer or identifier match. COPE v1.2.5 was used to merge high-quality paired reads, and clonotypes were defined as unique nucleotide sequences. MiTCR v1.1 was used to align clonotypes to the IMGT TRBV, TRBD and TRBJ reference segments. The analysis was restricted to V-J combinations with a frequency above 0.0001, which together covered 99.2% of the repertoires. A TCS score was defined as the ratio between F50 (clonal expansion) and ExV (chaos), using BLOSUM62-based TCRdist between CDR3 peptides within each V-J. Welch's t-statistics and random forest reduced around 550 V-J features to fewer than 15, which were used in a naive Bayes classifier (R e1071). TCRdb reran the public reads through fastp at Q25 and MiXCR, keeping productive beta chains. Identical CDR3 proteins give one entry, which carries the most common genes and DNA. The V and J calls here are based on TCRdb, not the publication. Counted in this sample were hundreds of thousands of distinct CDR3 sequences; over 11% of them appeared once. The ten largest make up more than 4.5% of the sample.

The chain couples TRBV5-6 to TRBJ2-3; the D gene lacks a confident call. The sequence derives from a woman aged 30 to 39 with Graves' hyperthyroidism that later progressed to Graves' ophthalmopathy. Input material: blood. CDR3 reads: CASSSWKADTQYF. The nucleotide sequence reads TGTGCCAGCAGCTCCTGGAAGGCAGATACGCAGTATTTT.